This TCR beta chain is from a study of cytomegalovirus exposure and HLA in healthy donors. This clone has just one count. No antigen is known for it. Germline V gives CDR1 SEHNR, CDR2 FQNEAQ (reference sequence). There are 15 residues in the CDR3. The V and J ends lost 3 bases and 6 bases, in that order; junction bases with no gene match: 6. The PCR employed 60 Vbeta primers together with 13 Jbeta primers. TCRdb keeps only in-frame clones here, not all; method: immunoSEQ multiplex PCR. The profile covers roughly 150,000 clones, with about four fifths appearing a single time and more than 8% taken by the ten largest. Whole-study findings and limits: In a later analysis, V- and J-gene trimming of beta chains associated with a DCLRE1C missense variant, replicated independently.

V usage is TRBV7-9 and J usage is TRBJ2-1; TRBD1 matches at 9 bases. Specimen: PBMCs. The receptor's source is a male donor in good health and CMV-seropositive. Written as DNA, the CDR3 is TGTGCCAGCAGCTTCCCGGACAGGGGTCTCAATGAGCAGTTCTTC. It translates to CASSFPDRGLNEQFF.